This entry is about one T cell receptor (beta chain). Its antigen remains unknown. The sample is drawn from a study of cytomegalovirus exposure and HLA in healthy donors. Notes on the study in general: Likely technical artifact: a cluster of highly shared sequence variants. The authors excluded some V segments, including TRBV6-2 and TRBV6-3, as indistinguishable.

The PCR ran on 60 Vbeta and 13 Jbeta primers. The repertoire was sequenced with immunoSEQ multiplex PCR; TCRdb's copy has only in-frame clones and lacks some. The sample holds over 100,000 clones, around 80% seen once. Germline V lookup: CDR1 SGHRS, CDR2 YFSETQ. There are 14 residues in the CDR3. Trimming removed 6 bases from V and 0 bases from J; junction bases left unmatched: 5. Specimen: PBMCs. The chain joins TRBV5-1 to TRBJ2-7, with 8 bases identical to TRBD2. This sequence was found in a man aged 25 to 40 in good health and CMV-seropositive. The CDR3 nucleotides are TGCGCCAGCACAAGGACTAGCCCCTCCTACGAGCAGTACTTC. Encoded protein: CASTRTSPSYEQYF.